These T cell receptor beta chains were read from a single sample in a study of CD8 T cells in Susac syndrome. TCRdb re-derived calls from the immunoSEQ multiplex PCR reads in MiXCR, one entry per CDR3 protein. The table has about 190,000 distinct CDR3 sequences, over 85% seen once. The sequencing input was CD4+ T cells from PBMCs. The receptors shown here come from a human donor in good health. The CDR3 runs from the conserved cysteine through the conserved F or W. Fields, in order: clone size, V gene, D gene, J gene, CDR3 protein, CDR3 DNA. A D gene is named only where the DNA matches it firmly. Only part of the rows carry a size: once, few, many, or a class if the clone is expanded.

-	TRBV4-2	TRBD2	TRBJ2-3	CASSHGGSGTDTQYF	TGTGCCAGCAGCCATGGCGGGAGCGGTACAGATACGCAGTATTTT
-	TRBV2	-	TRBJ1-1	CASGALNTEAFF	TGTGCCAGCGGGGCCCTGAACACTGAAGCTTTCTTT
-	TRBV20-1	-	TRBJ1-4	CSAENRVENEKLFF	TGCAGTGCTGAAAACAGGGTAGAAAATGAAAAACTGTTTTTT
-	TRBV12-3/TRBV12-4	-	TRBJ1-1	CASSLSLGGENTEAFF	TGTGCCAGCAGTCTATCCCTAGGGGGGGAGAACACTGAAGCTTTCTTT
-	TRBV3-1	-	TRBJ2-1	CASSQEPVIGQFF	TGTGCCAGCAGCCAAGAACCTGTAATAGGGCAGTTCTTC
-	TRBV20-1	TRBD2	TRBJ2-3	CSAYLAGSTDTQYF	TGCAGTGCTTACTTAGCGGGGAGCACAGATACGCAGTATTTT
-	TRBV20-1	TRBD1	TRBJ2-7	CSAPRGTGGYEQYF	TGCAGTGCTCCGAGGGGGACAGGGGGCTACGAGCAGTACTTC
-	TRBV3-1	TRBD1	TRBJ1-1	CASSPRTGLNTEAFF	TGTGCCAGCAGCCCTCGGACAGGGTTGAACACTGAAGCTTTCTTT
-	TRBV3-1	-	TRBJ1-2	CASSLGHGYTF	TGTGCCAGCAGCTTAGGCCATGGCTACACCTTC
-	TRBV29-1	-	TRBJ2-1	CSVESFLVAGAGNEQFF	TGCAGCGTTGAGAGTTTCCTTGTTGCAGGGGCGGGCAATGAGCAGTTCTTC
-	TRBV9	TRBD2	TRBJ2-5	CASSGLAGVQETQYF	TGTGCCAGCAGCGGACTAGCGGGGGTTCAAGAGACCCAGTACTTC
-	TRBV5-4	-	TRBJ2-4	CASSLAGTKNIQYF	TGTGCCAGCAGCCTGGCGGGGACCAAAAACATTCAGTACTTC
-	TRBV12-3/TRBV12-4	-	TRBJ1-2	CASRSRVYGYTF	TGTGCCAGCAGGAGTAGGGTCTATGGCTACACCTTC
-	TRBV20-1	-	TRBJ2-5	CSARVAGGAQYF	TGCAGTGCTAGAGTTGCAGGGGGGGCCCAGTACTTC
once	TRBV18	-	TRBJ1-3	CASSSVSSLGNTIYF	TGTGCCAGCTCATCGGTCTCTAGCCTTGGGAACACCATATATTTT
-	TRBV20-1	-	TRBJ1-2	CSAPIWDGYTF	TGCAGTGCCCCGATTTGGGATGGCTACACCTTC
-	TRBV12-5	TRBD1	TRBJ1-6	CAGTGHNSPLHF	TGTGCAGGGACAGGGCACAATTCACCCCTCCACTTT
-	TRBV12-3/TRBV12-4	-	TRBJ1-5	CASSFSVRGQPQHF	TGTGCCAGCAGTTTTTCGGTCAGGGGTCAGCCCCAGCATTTT
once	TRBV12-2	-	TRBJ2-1	CASRPHGRVPPYNEQFF	TGTGCAAGTCGCCCCCACGGTCGTGTGCCCCCCTACAATGAGCAGTTCTTC
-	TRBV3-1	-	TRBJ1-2	CASRSTGAGYTF	TGTGCCAGCAGATCGACCGGGGCCGGCTACACCTTC
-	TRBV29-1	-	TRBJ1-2	CSAQPQRQLDNYGYTF	TGCAGCGCCCAGCCCCAGCGACAGCTCGATAACTATGGCTACACCTTC
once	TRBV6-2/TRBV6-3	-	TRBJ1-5	CACGQPQHF	TGTGCATGTGGTCAGCCCCAGCATTTT
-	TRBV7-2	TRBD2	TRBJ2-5	CASSYQRGQETQYF	TGTGCCAGCAGCTACCAGCGGGGTCAAGAGACCCAGTACTTC
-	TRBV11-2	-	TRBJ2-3	CASSPRGADTDTQYF	TGTGCCAGCAGCCCTCGGGGGGCCGACACAGATACGCAGTATTTT
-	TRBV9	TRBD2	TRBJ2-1	CASSVLGGRAGDEQFF	TGTGCCAGCAGCGTCCTAGGCGGGAGGGCCGGGGATGAGCAGTTCTTC
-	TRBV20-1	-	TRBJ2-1	CSGARDGSYNEQFF	TGCAGTGGGGCCCGGGACGGGTCCTACAATGAGCAGTTCTTC
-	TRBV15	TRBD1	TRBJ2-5	CATSRARDRSLYF	TGTGCCACCAGCAGAGCCCGGGACAGGTCGTTGTACTTC
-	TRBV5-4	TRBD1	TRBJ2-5	CASSLPGGETQYF	TGTGCCAGCAGCTTGCCAGGGGGAGAGACCCAGTACTTC
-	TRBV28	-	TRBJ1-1	CASLNLVGNTEAFF	TGTGCCAGCCTCAATCTGGTTGGGAACACTGAAGCTTTCTTT
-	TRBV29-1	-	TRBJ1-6	CSVGTRRDSPLHF	TGCAGCGTTGGGACGCGTAGGGATTCACCCCTCCACTTT
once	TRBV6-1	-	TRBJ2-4	CASRNSHLLRAKNIQYF	TGTGCCAGCAGAAACAGCCACCTGCTAAGGGCCAAAAACATTCAGTACTTC
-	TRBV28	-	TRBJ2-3	CASVSSGDRTDTQYF	TGTGCCAGCGTGTCGTCAGGGGATCGCACAGATACGCAGTATTTT
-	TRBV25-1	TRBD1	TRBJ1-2	CASSETPAGQGVGYTF	TGTGCCAGCAGTGAAACCCCTGCGGGACAGGGTGTTGGCTACACCTTC
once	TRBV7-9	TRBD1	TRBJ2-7	CASSRTGANEQYF	TGTGCCAGCAGCCGGACAGGGGCCAACGAGCAGTACTTC
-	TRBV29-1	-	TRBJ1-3	CSVVRLDKHSGNTIYF	TGCAGCGTTGTAAGGTTAGACAAACACTCTGGAAACACCATATATTTT
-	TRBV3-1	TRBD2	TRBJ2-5	CASSRYLSGTSEETQYF	TGTGCCAGCAGCCGATACCTCTCCGGGACTAGCGAAGAGACCCAGTACTTC
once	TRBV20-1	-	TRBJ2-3	CSKGGLNTQYF	TGCAGTAAAGGCGGCCTAAATACGCAGTATTTT
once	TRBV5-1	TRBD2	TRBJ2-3	CASSLVEGGQADTQYF	TGCGCCAGCAGCTTGGTTGAGGGAGGGCAGGCAGATACGCAGTATTTT
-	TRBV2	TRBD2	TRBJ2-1	CASRVPGLAGWVANNEQFF	TGTGCCAGCAGAGTCCCGGGACTAGCGGGGTGGGTAGCGAACAATGAGCAGTTCTTC
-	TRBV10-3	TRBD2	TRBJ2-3	CAISSPSGGTDTQYF	TGTGCCATCAGTTCCCCTAGCGGAGGGACAGATACGCAGTATTTT
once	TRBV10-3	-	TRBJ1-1	CAIAEGRYTEAFF	TGTGCCATCGCGGAGGGGCGGTACACTGAAGCTTTCTTT
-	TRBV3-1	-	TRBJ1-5	CASSQQTWGQPQHF	TGTGCCAGCAGCCAACAGACCTGGGGTCAGCCCCAGCATTTT
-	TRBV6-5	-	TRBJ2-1	CATSRSNEQFF	TGTGCCACCAGTCGGAGCAATGAGCAGTTCTTC
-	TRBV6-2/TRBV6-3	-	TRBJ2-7	CASTYQGSSYEQYF	TGTGCCAGCACCTATCAGGGGAGTTCCTACGAGCAGTACTTC
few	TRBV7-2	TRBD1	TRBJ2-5	CASSFGQGEETQYF	TGTGCCAGCAGCTTCGGGCAGGGGGAGGAGACCCAGTACTTC
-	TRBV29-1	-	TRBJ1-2	CSVPRSSNYGYTF	TGCAGCGTACCAAGGAGCTCTAACTATGGCTACACCTTC